Each of the 15 T cell receptor beta chains below was sequenced from the same sample in a study of spatial heterogeneity in lung cancer. The time point denotes: blood at routine non-recurrence follow-up after resection. TCRdb ran MiXCR on the 5' RACE reads and lists one entry per CDR3 protein. The data contain 85,000 to 100,000 distinct CDR3 sequences, approximately 20% of them seen just once; the ten biggest clones take up 21%. Specimen: PBMCs, collected at follow-up. These receptors came from a male donor with early-stage non-small cell lung cancer.

This clonotype was recorded at least ten times. CDR3 DNA sequence: TGTGCCAGCAGTTCCCGCGGGGGTAGCGGGAGAGGGGGCACAGATACGCAGTATTTT. Protein sequence: CASSSRGGSGRGGTDTQYF. The rearrangement links TRBV12-3 or TRBV12-4 to TRBJ2-3; 9 bases align to TRBD2. V was pared by 4 bases and J by 1 base, with 15 bases of the junction left unmatched. The CDR3 totals 19 residues.

The chain joins TRBV9 to TRBJ2-1, with D uncertain. This CDR3 comprises 11 residues. Deletions cut 2 bases from V and 8 bases from J, with 5 bases between. Germline V lookup: CDR1 SGDLS, CDR2 YYNGEE. CDR3 residues: CASSVTDEQFF. The CDR3 nucleotides are TGTGCCAGCAGCGTCACGGATGAGCAGTTCTTC.

The gene calls are TRBV12-3 or TRBV12-4 and TRBJ1-2; 8 bases match TRBD1. This CDR3 has 15 amino acids. The J segment lost 8 bases and the V segment lost 4 bases, leaving 12 bases of the junction unmatched. Here the CDR3 DNA reads TGTGCCAGCAGTTCCAGGGGGCGCGATAGGGACGGCTACACCTTC. Translation gives CASSSRGRDRDGYTF.

This clonotype was counted only a few times. The rearrangement uses TRBV30 and TRBJ2-2; possible D gene TRBD2, 5 bases. This CDR3 comprises 13 residues. Trimming took off 5 bases at V and 0 bases at J, with 7 bases between the two ends. The germline CDR1 and CDR2 sequences are GTSNPN and SVGIG (reference sequence). Here the CDR3 reads CAWSRANTGELFF. CDR3 sequence (DNA): TGTGCCTGGTCGAGGGCGAACACCGGGGAGCTGTTTTTT. The full variable domain, completed using reference TRBV30 and TRBJ2-2, is SQTIHQWPATLVQPVGSPLSLECTVEGTSNPNLYWYRQAAGRGLQLLFYSVGIGQISSEVPQNLSASRPQDRQFILSSKKLLLSDSGFYLCAWSRANTGELFFGEGSRLTVL.

This clonotype has just a few counts. The V gene is TRBV7-2, the J gene TRBJ1-2; D is unclear. The germline V gene encodes CDR1 SGHTA and CDR2 FQGNSA. The length of the CDR3 is 14 residues. Between the trimmed V and J ends, which lost 2 bases and 1 base, there was a span of 8 bases. The CDR3 sequence: CASSLQQINYGYTF. As DNA, the CDR3 is TGTGCCAGCAGCTTACAACAGATTAACTATGGCTACACCTTC.

V usage is TRBV7-8 and J usage is TRBJ2-5, with TRBD1 matching 8 bases. Germline CDR1 and CDR2: SGHVS and FQNEAQ. The V segment lost 6 bases and the J segment 0 bases; nucleotides outside the gene matches: 6. There are 15 residues in the CDR3. The CDR3 DNA sequence: TGTGCCAGCAGTCCTTGGACAGGGAACCAAGAGACCCAGTACTTC. It yields the protein CASSPWTGNQETQYF.

This clonotype was counted only a few times. The genes are TRBV12-5 and TRBJ2-1; 9 bases agree with TRBD2. Losses at the gene ends were 6 bases for V and 3 bases for J; bases not matched to a gene: 6. Germline V gene lookup returns CDR1 LGHNT and CDR2 FRNRAP. CDR3 size: 15 residues. CDR3 in amino acids: CASGLLAGHYNEQFF. CDR3 coding DNA: TGTGCTAGTGGATTACTAGCGGGCCACTACAATGAGCAGTTCTTC.

The chain carries TRBV7-8 and TRBJ2-1, with 10 positions matching TRBD2. The CDR3 spans 16 residues. Looked up from germline, CDR1 is SGHVS and CDR2 is FQNEAQ. V gave up 2 bases and J gave up 3 bases; unmatched junction bases: 4. CDR3 sequence reads: CASSLRLAGLYNEQFF. In nucleotides, the CDR3 is TGTGCCAGCAGCTTACGACTAGCGGGCCTCTACAATGAGCAGTTCTTC.

This clonotype was detected many times. The genes are TRBV4-3 and TRBJ2-5; 7 nucleotides agree with TRBD2. Trimming at V came to 4 bases and at J to 3 bases, leaving 5 bases not matched to a gene. The CDR3 is 14 amino acids. The V gene's germline CDR1 is LGHNA and CDR2 YSLEER. CDR3 in amino acids: CASSLLAGEETQYF. CDR3 DNA sequence: TGCGCCAGCAGCCTATTGGCGGGGGAAGAGACCCAGTACTTC.

This clonotype was observed many times. This sequence joins TRBV4-1 and TRBJ2-7; 7 bases line up with TRBD2. Germline V CDR1 and CDR2: MGHRA, YSYEKL. After removal of 1 base from V and 3 bases from J, the junction contained 6 bases not matched to a gene. This CDR3 has 15 amino acids. CDR3 residues: CASSQAMGGIYEQYF. The CDR3 DNA reads as TGCGCCAGCAGCCAAGCGATGGGAGGGATCTACGAGCAGTACTTC.

The table lists this clonotype with a few counts. The rearrangement uses TRBV29-1 and TRBJ1-1; D is perhaps TRBD1 (5 bases). The CDR3 runs to 13 residues. V was trimmed by 7 bases and J by 0 bases, leaving 12 bases between them. Germline loops: CDR1 SQVTM, CDR2 ANQGSEA. CDR3 in DNA: TGCAGCGCCGTGGGGACCTTGAACACTGAAGCTTTCTTT. It encodes CSAVGTLNTEAFF.

A few counts support this clonotype. The CDR3 here is CASTHSNLDEQFF. The CDR3 nucleotides are TGTGCCAGCACCCATTCCAATCTGGATGAGCAGTTCTTC. The rearrangement uses TRBV6-1 and TRBJ2-1, with D unclear. The CDR3 totals 13 residues. The V end lost 7 bases, the J end lost 8 bases, and 15 bases lay between the germline ends. From germline, CDR1 is MNHNS and CDR2 SASEGT.

This clonotype was detected only a few times. The chain uses TRBV28 and TRBJ2-3, with D unresolved. Germline V gene data show CDR1 as MDHEN and CDR2 as SYDVKM. Trimming stripped 7 bases from V and 4 bases from J, with 6 bases between. This CDR3 has 11 residues. The CDR3 DNA reads TGTGCCAGCACCGCCCCAGATACGCAGTATTTT. Amino acids: CASTAPDTQYF.

The chain employs TRBV20-1 and TRBJ2-5; tentative D call: TRBD2 (6 bases). Germline loops: CDR1 DFQATT, CDR2 SNEGSKA (reference sequence). V lost 1 base to trimming and J lost 5 bases, with 11 bases between them. This CDR3 comprises 13 residues. The CDR3 loop reads CSARVLAKETQYF. The CDR3 bases are TGCAGTGCTAGAGTGCTAGCGAAGGAGACCCAGTACTTC.

V and J are TRBV7-3 and TRBJ2-3; TRBD2 matches at 7 bases. Germline V CDR1 and CDR2: SGHTA, FQGTGA. The trim removed 2 bases at V and 0 bases at J, leaving 17 bases unmatched. The CDR3 extends over 20 amino acids. Written as DNA, the CDR3 is TGTGCCAGCAGCTTATTTCCTAGCGGATTCGCCAGAACTAGCACAGATACGCAGTATTTT. Residues: CASSLFPSGFARTSTDTQYF.